One and the same sample provided the 2 T cell receptor beta chains below, sequenced in a study of human T cells and chemical hapten exposure. TCRdb analysed the RACE reads with MiXCR anew, one entry per CDR3 protein. This sample has 85,000 or so distinct CDR3 sequences, with around a tenth found just once. Sample time point: patch test 1, 2 weeks after DPC sensitization. The treatment here: therapeutic diphenylcyclopropenone sensitization with weekly scalp DPC. Sequenced material: whole blood, taken in connection with sensitization to the hapten diphenylcyclopropenone (DPC). These receptors came from a woman between 50 and 59 years old with alopecia areata. Some clones in this sample may be carry-over from other donors' samples.

There are a few counts of this clonotype. V is TRBV18 and J is TRBJ2-5; no clear D gene. Trimming took 6 bases from V and 1 from J, leaving 12 bases between them. CDR3 length: 14 amino acids. The germline CDR1 and CDR2 sequences are KGHSH and LQKENI. The DNA of the CDR3 is TGTGCCAGCTCTCATTCGTCTGTCCAAGAGACCCAGTACTTC. Residues: CASSHSSVQETQYF.

In this sample, this clonotype turned up many times. The J gene is TRBJ1-2, the V gene TRBV28; 7 nucleotides align to TRBD1. The CDR3 loop spans 15 amino acids. Unmatched junction bases numbered 11, after V lost 5 bases and J lost 5 bases. The V gene's germline CDR1 is MDHEN and CDR2 SYDVKM. CDR3 amino acids: CASSLAGTATYGYTF. CDR3 bases: TGTGCCAGCAGTCTCGCCGGGACAGCCACTTATGGCTACACCTTC.